Below, one T cell receptor (beta chain) is given with its context. Its matching antigen is unknown. The planned depth of sequencing spanned 1 in 200,000 to 1 in 1 million T cells. Only in-frame clones appear in the TCRdb table, and some are missing; sequencing was by immunoSEQ multiplex PCR. The sample has about 160,000 clones, roughly four fifths seen once. The sample comes from a study of cytotoxic CD8 clonotypes in ibrutinib-treated CLL. Study information: Complete response was seen in 2 patients and partial in 24; about 12 progressed and approximately 14 stayed remitted after a median approximately 70 months. Productive templates per sample averaged 255,043; productive rearrangements, some 99,000. The study's findings and limits: Public clonotypes were seen rarely and were contracted or stable on treatment.

CDR3 length: 13 residues. Trimming pared 4 bases from V and 5 bases from J, leaving 11 bases between. Germline V gene lookup returns CDR1 MNHNS and CDR2 SASEGT. The chain couples TRBV6-1 to TRBJ2-5; D ambiguous. The sequence came from a human donor with chronic lymphocytic leukemia. The input for sequencing was PBMCs, taken after 24 months of ibrutinib treatment. CDR3 in DNA: TGTGCCAGCAGTGTGGGCAAAGGGGAGACCCAGTACTTC. Translated, it gives CASSVGKGETQYF.